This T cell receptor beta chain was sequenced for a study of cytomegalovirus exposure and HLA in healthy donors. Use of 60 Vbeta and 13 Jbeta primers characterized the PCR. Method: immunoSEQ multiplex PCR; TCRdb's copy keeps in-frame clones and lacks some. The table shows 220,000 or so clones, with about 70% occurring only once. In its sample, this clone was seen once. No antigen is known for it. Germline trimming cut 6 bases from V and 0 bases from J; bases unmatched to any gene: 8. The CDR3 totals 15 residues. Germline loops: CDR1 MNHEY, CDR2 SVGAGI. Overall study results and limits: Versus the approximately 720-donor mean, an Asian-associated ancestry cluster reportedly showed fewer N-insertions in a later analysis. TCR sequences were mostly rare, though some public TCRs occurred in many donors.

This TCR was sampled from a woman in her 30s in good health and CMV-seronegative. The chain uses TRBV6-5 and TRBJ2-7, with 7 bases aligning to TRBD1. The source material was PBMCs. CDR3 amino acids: CASRSGQVSSYEQYF. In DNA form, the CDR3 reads TGTGCCAGCAGATCCGGACAGGTGTCCTCCTACGAGCAGTACTTC.